These 26 T cell receptor beta chains were sequenced from one sample in a study of Graves' ophthalmopathy and Graves' hyperthyroidism. Researchers took RNA transcripts and amplified TCR beta CDR3 regions from them. Second-round multiplex PCR came after first-round RT-PCR with HTBI primers. TCRdb analysed the multiplex PCR reads with MiXCR anew, one entry per CDR3 protein. This sample carries more than 1,000,000 distinct CDR3 sequences, about two fifths of them seen once, and the ten largest clones take 8.5% to 14%. Sequencing used peripheral blood or thyroid tissue (not recorded which). The receptors stem from an adult man with Graves' hyperthyroidism.

This clonotype showed up just a few times. V and J are TRBV10-2 and TRBJ2-7; D is uncertain. This CDR3 has 15 residues. V shed 5 bases and J shed 2 bases, with 16 bases lying between them. Germline CDR1 is WSHSY and CDR2 is SAAADI. CDR3: CASSSQPRVPYEQYF. The CDR3, as DNA: TGCGCCAGCAGTTCCCAGCCGCGTGTCCCCTACGAGCAGTACTTC.

This clonotype was found a few times. The V and J genes are TRBV20-1 and TRBJ2-2; maybe TRBD1 (6 bases). Trimming cost V 8 bases and J 7 bases, with 17 bases left between them. The CDR3 spans 13 residues. Germline V gives CDR1 DFQATT, CDR2 SNEGSKA (reference sequence). CDR3 in DNA: TGCAGTCTCCGGGACACCGACCACGGGGAGCTGTTTTTT. It translates to CSLRDTDHGELFF.

This chain connects TRBV13 to TRBJ2-7; TRBD2 matches 7 bases. The J segment lost 11 bases and the V segment lost 5 bases, leaving 9 bases of the junction unmatched. There are 12 residues in the CDR3. Germline V gene lookup returns CDR1 PRHDT and CDR2 FYEKMQ (reference sequence). CDR3 sequence (DNA): TGTGCCAGCAGCCCCGCCGGACTAGAAAAGTACTTC. It specifies CASSPAGLEKYF. Combining the CDR3 with reference TRBV13 and TRBJ2-7 gives the whole variable domain AAGVIQSPRHLIKEKRETATLKCYPIPRHDTVYWYQQGPGQDPQFLISFYEKMQSDKGSIPDRFSAQQFSDYHSELNMSSLELGDSALYFCASSPAGLEKYFGPGTRLTVT.

There are many counts of this clonotype. The chain employs TRBV6-5 and TRBJ1-1; D ambiguous. V shed 5 bases and J shed 0 bases, with 10 bases lying between them. The CDR3 length is 14 residues. Germline CDR1 reads MNHEY; CDR2 reads SVGAGI. This CDR3 is CASSPNQMNTEAFF. The CDR3 region has the DNA TGTGCCAGCAGTCCCAACCAGATGAACACTGAAGCTTTCTTT.

This chain links TRBV4-3 with TRBJ1-1, with D tentatively TRBD1 (5 bases). There are 16 residues in the CDR3. Germline values: CDR1 LGHNA, CDR2 YSLEER. Trimming pared 0 bases from V and 0 bases from J, leaving 11 bases between. The CDR3, as DNA: TGCGCCAGCAGCCAAGATCAGGGCGCTTTGAACACTGAAGCTTTCTTT. The encoded protein is CASSQDQGALNTEAFF.

This clonotype has just a few counts. The V call is TRBV20-1, the J call TRBJ2-7, with D perhaps TRBD2 (5 bases). Between the trimmed V and J ends, which lost 3 bases and 4 bases, there was a span of 19 bases. The CDR3 sequence is 15 residues long. CDR1 DFQATT and CDR2 SNEGSKA come from the germline V gene (reference sequence). The CDR3 DNA reads TGCAGTGCTAGCCCGCCGCGAGGGAATCTTTACGAGCAGTACTTC. Its translation is CSASPPRGNLYEQYF.

This rearrangement joins TRBV12-3 or TRBV12-4 to TRBJ2-7; D not certain. V dropped 3 bases and J dropped 2 bases, with 11 bases sitting between them. This CDR3 comprises 14 residues. The DNA of the CDR3 is TGTGCCAGCAGTTTGTCCCTGATCCCCTACGAGCAGTACTTC. Translation: CASSLSLIPYEQYF.

This clonotype was picked up a small number of times. This chain joins TRBV6-5 and TRBJ2-7, with D maybe TRBD1 (7 bases). Germline values: CDR1 MNHEY, CDR2 SVGAGI. This CDR3 is built from 17 residues. Trimming took off 6 bases at V and 1 base at J, with 22 bases between the two ends. The CDR3 DNA follows: TGTGCCAGCAGCACCGGAGGGTTGGACAGGATTTCCTACGAGCAGTACTTC. Translating it yields CASSTGGLDRISYEQYF.

The rearrangement links TRBV2 to TRBJ1-2; tentative D call: TRBD1 (6 bases). V was pared by 7 bases and J by 0 bases, with 15 bases between. The CDR3 is 15 residues long. From germline, CDR1 is SNHLY and CDR2 FYNNEI. CDR3 coding DNA: TGTGCCAGCACCAAGGGGGGGGCAACTAACTATGGCTACACCTTC. Protein sequence: CASTKGGATNYGYTF.

The chain uses TRBV7-2 and TRBJ2-7; D might be TRBD1 (6 bases). The J call could be wrong; TRBJ2-1 is a better fit for the DNA end. CDR3 length equals 13 residues. Germline lookup yields CDR1 SGHTA and CDR2 FQGNSA. In DNA, the CDR3 is TGTGCCAGCAGCTTAGTAGGGGGTAATGAGCAGTTCTTC. This codes for CASSLVGGNEQFF.

The V call is TRBV7-2, the J call TRBJ1-4; TRBD1 matches 7 bases. CDR3 length: 13 residues. Germline CDR1 reads SGHTA; CDR2 reads FQGNSA. Unmatched junction bases numbered 2, after V lost 2 bases and J lost 8 bases. CDR3 loop: CASSLMGQEKLFF. The CDR3 DNA follows: TGTGCCAGCAGCTTAATGGGACAGGAAAAACTGTTTTTT.

This clonotype was picked up one time. A read error may be the cause here, since a much bigger clone is one base away. The rearrangement uses TRBV20-1 and TRBJ2-5; 7 bases fit TRBD1. CDR3 size: 14 residues. Per germline, CDR1 DFQATT and CDR2 SNEGSKA (reference sequence). V lost 4 bases to trimming and J lost 2 bases; unmatched junction nucleotides: 7. CDR3 nucleotide sequence: TGCAGTGCTATGCTGGGACAGAGACAAGAGACCCAGTACTTC. Amino acid sequence: CSAMLGQRQETQYF.

V usage is TRBV5-5 and J usage is TRBJ2-7; TRBD1 might be the D (6 bases). The CDR3 is 12 amino acids. Germline V gives CDR1 SGHKS, CDR2 YYEKEE (reference sequence). Trimming took 10 bases from V and 5 from J, leaving 16 bases between them. CDR3 bases: TGTGCCTGGAGTGCCACAGGGAACGAGCAGTACTTC. It encodes CAWSATGNEQYF.

The J gene is TRBJ2-2, the V gene TRBV10-3; D gene ambiguous. Germline CDR1 and CDR2: ENHRY and SYGVKD. The CDR3 consists of 13 residues. The V end was cut by 6 bases, the J end by 5 bases, with 10 bases between. In nucleotides, the CDR3 is TGTGCCATCAGCCCGAGTGGTACCGGGGAGCTGTTTTTT. It specifies CAISPSGTGELFF.

The chain combines TRBV29-1 with TRBJ1-4, with D unresolved. The germline V and J ends were trimmed by 4 bases and 6 bases, with 9 bases remaining between them. The germline gives CDR1 SQVTM, CDR2 ANQGSEA. The CDR3 sequence is 12 residues long. The CDR3 loop is CSVVSSDEKLFF. CDR3 coding DNA: TGCAGCGTTGTTTCATCAGATGAAAAACTGTTTTTT.

This clonotype showed up many times. This sequence joins TRBV19 and TRBJ2-7; D possibly matches TRBD1 or TRBD2 (5 bases each). The CDR3 covers 13 residues. Per germline, CDR1 LNHDA and CDR2 SQIVND (reference sequence). V lost 3 bases, J lost 6 bases, and 12 bases lay in between. The CDR3: CASSMGEQREQYF. CDR3 coding DNA: TGTGCCAGTAGTATGGGGGAACAGCGCGAGCAGTACTTC.

This chain's CDR3 is CAISELGRGTQYF. The DNA of the CDR3 is TGTGCCATCAGTGAGTTAGGGCGTGGGACCCAGTACTTC. This chain joins TRBV10-3 and TRBJ2-5; D is uncertain. The CDR3 sequence is 13 residues long. Trimming shortened V by 1 base and J by 7 bases, and 10 bases separated the two germline ends. Germline CDR1 ENHRY, CDR2 SYGVKD.

The chain carries TRBV10-3 and TRBJ1-2; tentative D call: TRBD1 (6 bases). The V gene's germline CDR1 is ENHRY and CDR2 SYGVKD. Trimming cost V 0 bases and J 4 bases, with 12 bases left between them. CDR3 length equals 15 residues. CDR3 nucleotides: TGTGCCATCAGTGAGTCGAGGGGGGAAGCCTATGGCTACACCTTC. Residues: CAISESRGEAYGYTF.

The rearrangement links TRBV10-3 to TRBJ2-7; the match to TRBD2 covers 9 bases. Germline CDR1 ENHRY, CDR2 SYGVKD. The V segment lost 7 bases and the J segment 4 bases; nucleotides outside the gene matches: 23. The CDR3 covers 19 residues. DNA for the CDR3: TGTGCCATCACTGCCGGGACTAGCACGACTCCCGAGTTGACTTACGAGCAGTACTTC. Translating gives CAITAGTSTTPELTYEQYF.

This clonotype was seen repeatedly, ten times or more. This chain joins TRBV5-8 and TRBJ1-2; D uncertain. CDR3 size: 14 residues. Trimming shortened V by 3 bases and J by 4 bases, and 13 bases separated the two germline ends. CDR1 is SGHTS, CDR2 YDEGEE, per germline. The DNA for the CDR3 is TGTGCCAGCAGCTCACCACAGAGCCGCTATGGCTACACCTTC. Translating it yields CASSSPQSRYGYTF.

The table lists this clonotype with a count of one. Germline and junction disagree at one end, which may indicate a read error. The V gene is TRBV14, the J gene TRBJ1-2; D might be TRBD1 (5 bases). CDR1 and CDR2 from the germline V gene are SGHDN and FVKESK. CDR3 length: 13 residues. The CDR3 coding sequence is TGTACCAGCAGAGAGGGGACTCACTTTGGCTACACCTTC. Its translation is CTSREGTHFGYTF.

The DNA for the CDR3 is TGTGCCAGCAGCGTAGACCCCTTCTCGTACACCGAGCAGTACTTC. Its translation: CASSVDPFSYTEQYF. The chain uses TRBV9 and TRBJ2-7, with no clear D. Germline V gives CDR1 SGDLS, CDR2 YYNGEE. Trimming took 0 bases from V and 6 from J, leaving 16 bases between them. CDR3 length equals 15 residues. The whole variable domain, remainder taken from reference TRBV9 and TRBJ2-7, is DSGVTQTPKHLITATGQRVTLRCSPRSGDLSVYWYQQSLDQGLQFLIQYYNGEERAKGNILERFSAQQFPDLHSELNLSSLELGDSALYFCASSVDPFSYTEQYFGPGTRLTVT.

This rearrangement joins TRBV29-1 to TRBJ2-7; a possible D gene is TRBD1 (5 bases). CDR1 is SQVTM and CDR2 is ANQGSEA in the germline V gene. V lost 8 bases, J lost 0 bases, and 14 bases lay in between. This CDR3 comprises 13 residues. CDR3 loop: CSQERDSSYEQYF. CDR3 bases: TGCAGCCAAGAACGCGACAGCTCCTACGAGCAGTACTTC.

In regard to this clonotype: Sequence at one end of the junction differs from germline and may be a read error. The chain combines TRBV7-8 with TRBJ2-6, with 7 positions matching TRBD1. Germline V lookup: CDR1 SGHVS, CDR2 FQNEAQ. The CDR3 contains 14 residues. This CDR3 is CASSLGTAMNTEAF. CDR3 sequence (DNA): TGTGCCAGCAGTTTGGGGACAGCCATGAACACTGAAGCTTTC. Drawing the rest from reference TRBV7-8 and TRBJ2-6, the complete variable domain is GAGVSQSPRYKVAKRGQDVALRCDPISGHVSLFWYQQALGQGPEFLTYFQNEAQLDKSGLPSDRFFAERPEGSVSTLKIQRTQQEDSAVYLCASSLGTAMNTEAFGAGSRLTVL.

The rearrangement uses TRBV5-5 and TRBJ2-2; D uncertain. The CDR3 has 16 residues. Trimming took 4 bases from V and 2 from J, leaving 15 bases between them. Germline assignment: CDR1 SGHKS and CDR2 YYEKEE (reference sequence). The CDR3 DNA sequence: TGTGCCAGCAGCCCTGATGTGTACCATAACACCGGGGAGCTGTTTTTT. It specifies CASSPDVYHNTGELFF.

This clonotype was counted many times. The chain combines TRBV4-1 with TRBJ2-7; D gene uncertain. V was shortened by 0 bases and J by 5 bases, with 2 bases between the two germline ends. The germline V gene encodes CDR1 MGHRA and CDR2 YSYEKL. This CDR3 contains 11 residues. The CDR3 sequence is CASSQDHEQYF. The CDR3 DNA reads as TGCGCCAGCAGCCAAGATCACGAGCAGTACTTC.